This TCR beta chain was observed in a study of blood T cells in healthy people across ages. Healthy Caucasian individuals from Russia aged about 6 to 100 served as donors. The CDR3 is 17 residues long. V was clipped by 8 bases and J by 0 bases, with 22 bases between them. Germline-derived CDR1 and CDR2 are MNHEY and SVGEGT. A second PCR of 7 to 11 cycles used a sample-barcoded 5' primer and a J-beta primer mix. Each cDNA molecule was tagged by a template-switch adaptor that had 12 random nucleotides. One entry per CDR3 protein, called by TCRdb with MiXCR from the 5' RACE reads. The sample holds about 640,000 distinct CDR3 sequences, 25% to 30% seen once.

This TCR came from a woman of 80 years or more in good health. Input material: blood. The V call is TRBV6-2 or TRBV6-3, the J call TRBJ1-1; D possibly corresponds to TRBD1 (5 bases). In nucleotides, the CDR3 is TGTGCCAGCTCAATATACCGACAGAGCCTTATGAACACTGAAGCTTTCTTT. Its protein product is CASSIYRQSLMNTEAFF.